These 22 T cell receptor beta chains were all obtained from the same sample, sequenced in a study of cytomegalovirus exposure and HLA in healthy donors. Primers for the PCR totalled 60 Vbeta and 13 Jbeta. Produced via immunoSEQ multiplex PCR; TCRdb's table is partial and in-frame only. Among 200,000 or so clones, 82% were seen once, and the ten largest hold approximately 0.098%. The sequenced sample consisted of PBMCs. Every receptor here comes from a boy younger than 10 in good health and CMV-seronegative.

This chain uses TRBV18 with TRBJ2-2; D possibly corresponds to TRBD2 (6 bases). V was shortened by 6 bases and J by 2 bases, with 13 bases between the two germline ends. The CDR3 runs to 15 residues. Germline-derived CDR1 and CDR2 are KGHSH and LQKENI. In nucleotides, the CDR3 is TGTGCCAGCTCCCCTTGGGACTCTAACACCGGGGAGCTGTTTTTT. Translated, it gives CASSPWDSNTGELFF.

J is TRBJ1-2 and V is TRBV15; maybe TRBD1 (5 bases). CDR3 size: 14 residues. V was shortened by 3 bases and J by 7 bases, with 15 bases between the two germline ends. Germline-derived CDR1 and CDR2 are LNHNV and YYDKDF (reference sequence). DNA of the CDR3: TGTGCCACCAGCAGCCCAAAGGGGATAAGTGGCTACACCTTC. Its translation: CATSSPKGISGYTF.

The chain couples TRBV5-4 to TRBJ2-1, with TRBD2 matching 10 bases. In germline, CDR1 is SGHNT, CDR2 YYREEE (reference sequence). This CDR3 is 16 amino acids long. J was trimmed by 5 bases and V by 4 bases; bases with no gene match: 9. This CDR3 is CASSAKTSGVHNEQFF. The CDR3 nucleotides read TGTGCCAGCAGCGCAAAAACTAGCGGGGTTCACAATGAGCAGTTCTTC.

The V gene is TRBV7-2, the J gene TRBJ2-1, with D possibly being TRBD2 (7 bases). The ends were cut back, 1 base at V and 2 bases at J, with 12 bases in the middle. This CDR3 is built from 16 residues. Germline V gene sequence: CDR1 SGHTA, CDR2 FQGNSA. CDR3 sequence: CASSLGAGGPYNEQFF. CDR3 bases: TGTGCCAGCAGCTTAGGGGCCGGGGGGCCCTACAATGAGCAGTTCTTC.

V is TRBV5-6 and J is TRBJ1-5, with unresolved D. Germline lookup yields CDR1 SGHDT and CDR2 YYEEEE. V gave up 2 bases and J gave up 5 bases, with 5 bases separating them. The CDR3 contains 12 residues. The CDR3 sequence: CASSLGDQPQHF. For the CDR3, the DNA is TGTGCCAGCAGCTTAGGAGATCAGCCCCAGCATTTT. Variable domain in full (rest from reference TRBV5-6 and TRBJ1-5): DAGVTQSPTHLIKTRGQQVTLRCSPKSGHDTVSWYQQALGQGPQFIFQYYEEEERQRGNFPDRFSGHQFPNYSSELNVNALLLGDSALYLCASSLGDQPQHFGDGTRLSIL.

The chain is built from TRBV5-5 and TRBJ2-2, with 7 bases aligning to TRBD1. This CDR3 is built from 16 residues. Germline V gives CDR1 SGHKS, CDR2 YYEKEE (reference sequence). After removal of 3 bases from V and 0 bases from J, the junction contained 5 bases not matched to a gene. Here the CDR3 DNA reads TGTGCCAGCAGCTCTCAGGGGGACCCGAACACCGGGGAGCTGTTTTTT. Translated: CASSSQGDPNTGELFF.

V usage is TRBV10-3 and J usage is TRBJ2-7, with 9 bases that match TRBD1. The germline gives CDR1 ENHRY, CDR2 SYGVKD. The V segment lost 7 bases and the J segment 5 bases; nucleotides outside the gene matches: 12. The CDR3 covers 15 residues. The CDR3 reads CAITARTGVPNEQYF. The CDR3 DNA sequence: TGTGCCATCACCGCCCGGACAGGGGTACCTAACGAGCAGTACTTC.

The rearrangement uses TRBV6-1 and TRBJ2-1; 9 positions agree with TRBD2. This CDR3 comprises 16 residues. CDR1 MNHNS and CDR2 SASEGT come from the germline V gene. With V trimmed by 4 bases and J by 4 bases, 8 bases remained unmatched. The DNA of the CDR3 is TGTGCCAGCAGTGTTAATCTAGCGGGAAGTTACAATGAGCAGTTCTTC. Translating it yields CASSVNLAGSYNEQFF.

The CDR3 DNA follows: TGTGCCAGCAGTGGAGAGAATCAGCCCCAGCATTTT. It yields the protein CASSGENQPQHF. The V gene is TRBV28, the J gene TRBJ1-5; D not resolved. The CDR3 runs 12 residues. Germline assignment: CDR1 MDHEN and CDR2 SYDVKM. The V gene lost 5 bases and the J gene lost 4 bases, with 6 bases spanning the gap. The whole variable domain, remainder taken from reference TRBV28 and TRBJ1-5, is DVKVTQSSRYLVKRTGEKVFLECVQDMDHENMFWYRQDPGLGLRLIYFSYDVKMKEKGDIPEGYSVSREKKERFSLILESASTNQTSMYLCASSGENQPQHFGDGTRLSIL.

The rearrangement uses TRBV27 and TRBJ1-6; 10 nucleotides line up with TRBD1. The CDR3 runs 15 residues. Germline-derived CDR1 and CDR2 are MNHEY and SMNVEV (reference sequence). After removal of 3 bases from V and 9 bases from J, the junction contained 5 bases not matched to a gene. CDR3 amino acids: CASSFGGQGSSPLHF. The CDR3 DNA reads as TGTGCCAGCAGTTTCGGGGGACAGGGGAGTTCACCCCTCCACTTT.

V usage is TRBV19 and J usage is TRBJ1-2, with a possible D match to TRBD1 (6 bases). The V end lost 8 bases, the J end lost 7 bases, and 17 bases lay between the germline ends. The length of the CDR3 is 13 residues. Germline values: CDR1 LNHDA, CDR2 SQIVND (reference sequence). The CDR3 bases are TGTGCCAGTCAGGCCCAAAACAGGGTTGGCTACACCTTC. It yields the protein CASQAQNRVGYTF.

The V gene is TRBV2, the J gene TRBJ2-7, with 10 bases identical to TRBD2. There are 18 residues in the CDR3. CDR1 is SNHLY, CDR2 FYNNEI, per germline. Trimming at V came to 6 bases and at J to 0 bases, leaving 14 bases not matched to a gene. The CDR3 nucleotides read TGTGCCAGCAGCTTACCTAGGCTAGCGGGGGAGAGCTCCTACGAGCAGTACTTC. Protein sequence: CASSLPRLAGESSYEQYF. Full variable domain (outside the CDR3, taken from reference TRBV2 and TRBJ2-7): EPEVTQTPSHQVTQMGQEVILRCVPISNHLYFYWYRQILGQKVEFLVSFYNNEISEKSEIFDDQFSVERPDGSNFTLKIRSTKLEDSAMYFCASSLPRLAGESSYEQYFGPGTRLTVT.

On this clone: This same CDR3 is encoded by further DNA sequences in the sample. The gene calls are TRBV11-2 and TRBJ2-5, with 11 nucleotides matching TRBD2. This CDR3 has 15 residues. The junction had 0 bases not matched to a gene; V was cut back by 1 base and J by 2 bases. CDR1 is SGHAT and CDR2 is FQNNGV in the germline V gene. CDR3 bases: TGTGCCAGCAGCTTAGGGACTAGCGGGCAAGAGACCCAGTACTTC. It yields the protein CASSLGTSGQETQYF.

As regards this clone: In the same sample, other DNA sequences code for this CDR3. The chain combines TRBV9 with TRBJ2-3, with 8 bases matching TRBD2. The junction had 0 bases not matched to a gene; V was cut back by 2 bases and J by 1 base. Germline CDR1 and CDR2: SGDLS and YYNGEE. This CDR3 has 14 residues. The CDR3 loop reads CASSVSGGTDTQYF. The CDR3 nucleotides read TGTGCCAGCAGCGTTAGCGGGGGCACAGATACGCAGTATTTT.

This chain links TRBV27 with TRBJ1-5; D is unclear. The CDR3 runs 15 residues. V lost 5 bases to trimming and J lost 0 bases, with 11 bases between them. Germline CDR1 is MNHEY and CDR2 is SMNVEV (reference sequence). CDR3 amino acids: CASSTDPYSNQPQHF. The CDR3 nucleotides read TGTGCCAGCAGTACAGACCCCTATAGCAATCAGCCCCAGCATTTT.

The chain joins TRBV5-3 to TRBJ1-1; TRBD1 matches 8 bases. TRBV5-3 carries the ORF label, with uncertain function. The CDR3 runs 17 residues. V lost 0 bases and J lost 7; bases outside the gene matches: 14. CDR3 region: CARSLVEIPDRDDEAFF. CDR3 DNA: TGTGCCAGAAGCTTGGTGGAAATCCCGGACAGGGATGATGAAGCTTTCTTT.

This clone has just a few counts. This rearrangement joins TRBV2 to TRBJ2-3; TRBD1 matches 10 bases. V shed 2 bases and J 5 bases; nucleotides not matched to a gene: 7. Germline V lookup: CDR1 SNHLY, CDR2 FYNNEI. This CDR3 spans 16 amino acids. The CDR3 nucleotides read TGTGCCAGCAGTGAAATAAGACAGGGGGCTCAAGATACGCAGTATTTT. It specifies CASSEIRQGAQDTQYF.

This clone occurred a few times. The chain links TRBV7-9 to TRBJ1-2; D unclear. V shed 1 base and J shed 5 bases, with 14 bases lying between them. The germline gives CDR1 SEHNR, CDR2 FQNEAQ (reference sequence). The CDR3 spans 15 residues. CDR3 nucleotide sequence: TGTGCCAGCAGCTTAGTAGGTCACAGCCCTTATGGCTACACCTTC. As protein: CASSLVGHSPYGYTF.

The chain carries TRBV28 and TRBJ1-6; TRBD1 matches at 7 bases. Germline V gene data show CDR1 as MDHEN and CDR2 as SYDVKM. The CDR3 is 15 amino acids. V was pared by 6 bases and J by 10 bases, with 12 bases of the junction left unmatched. The CDR3 nucleotides read TGTGCCAGCAGCCCGACCGACAGGGTTAGCTCACCCCTCCACTTT. Amino acid sequence: CASSPTDRVSSPLHF.

V and J are TRBV5-6 and TRBJ1-2; D ambiguous. CDR1 and CDR2 from the germline V gene are SGHDT and YYEEEE. V was pared by 2 bases and J by 4 bases, with 12 bases between. The CDR3 has 14 amino acids. CDR3 region: CASSFHGPSYGYTF. The CDR3 DNA follows: TGTGCCAGCAGCTTCCATGGCCCCTCCTATGGCTACACCTTC. Full variable domain (outside the CDR3, taken from reference TRBV5-6 and TRBJ1-2): DAGVTQSPTHLIKTRGQQVTLRCSPKSGHDTVSWYQQALGQGPQFIFQYYEEEERQRGNFPDRFSGHQFPNYSSELNVNALLLGDSALYLCASSFHGPSYGYTFGSGTRLTVV.

The rearrangement joins TRBV7-2 to TRBJ2-7; TRBD2 matches at 9 bases. With V trimmed by 0 bases and J by 4 bases, 4 bases remained unmatched. Germline CDR1 is SGHTA and CDR2 is FQGNSA. The CDR3 is made up of 15 amino acids. CDR3 bases: TGTGCCAGCAGCTTAGCTCTAGCGGGGCTGTACGAGCAGTACTTC. It encodes CASSLALAGLYEQYF.

This clone was found once. CDR3 residues: CASSSFGYGYTF. As DNA, the CDR3 is TGTGCCAGCAGCTCATTCGGCTATGGCTACACCTTC. The chain employs TRBV7-9 and TRBJ1-2; no firm D call. Trimming removed 4 bases from V and 4 bases from J, with 7 bases in between. Germline V gene lookup returns CDR1 SEHNR and CDR2 FQNEAQ (reference sequence). The CDR3 spans 12 residues.